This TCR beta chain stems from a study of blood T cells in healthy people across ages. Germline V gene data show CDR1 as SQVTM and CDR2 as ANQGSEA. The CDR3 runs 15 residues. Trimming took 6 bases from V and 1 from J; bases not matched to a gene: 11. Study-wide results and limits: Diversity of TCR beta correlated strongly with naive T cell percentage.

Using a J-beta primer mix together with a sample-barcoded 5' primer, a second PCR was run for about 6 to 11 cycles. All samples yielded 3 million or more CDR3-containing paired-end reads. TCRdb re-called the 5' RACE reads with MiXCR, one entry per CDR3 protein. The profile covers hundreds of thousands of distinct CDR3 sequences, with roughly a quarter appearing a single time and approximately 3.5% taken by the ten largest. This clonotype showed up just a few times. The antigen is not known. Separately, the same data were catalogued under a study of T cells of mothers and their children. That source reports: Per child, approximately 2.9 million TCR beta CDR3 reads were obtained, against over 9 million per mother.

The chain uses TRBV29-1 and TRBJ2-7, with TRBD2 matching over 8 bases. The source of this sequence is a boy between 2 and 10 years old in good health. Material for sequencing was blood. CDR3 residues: CSVHLAGLMSYEQYF. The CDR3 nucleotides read TGCAGCGTACACTTAGCGGGGCTAATGTCCTACGAGCAGTACTTC.